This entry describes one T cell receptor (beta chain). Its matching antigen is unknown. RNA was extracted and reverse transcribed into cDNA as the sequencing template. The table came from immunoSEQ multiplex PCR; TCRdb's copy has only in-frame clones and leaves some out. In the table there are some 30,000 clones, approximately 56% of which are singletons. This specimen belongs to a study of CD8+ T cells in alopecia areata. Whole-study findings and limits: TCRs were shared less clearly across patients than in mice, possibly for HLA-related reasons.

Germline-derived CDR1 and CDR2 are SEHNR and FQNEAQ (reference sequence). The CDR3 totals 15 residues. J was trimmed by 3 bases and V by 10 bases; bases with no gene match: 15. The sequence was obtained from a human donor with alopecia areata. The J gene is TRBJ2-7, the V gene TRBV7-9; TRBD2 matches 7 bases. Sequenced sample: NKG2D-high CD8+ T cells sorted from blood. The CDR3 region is CATDRNGGRLYEQYF. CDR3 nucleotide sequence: TGTGCCACCGACAGAAACGGGGGGAGGCTCTACGAGCAGTACTTC.